A selection of T cell receptor beta chains follows, all from one sample in a study of T cells in Graves' hyperthyroidism and ophthalmopathy. Each CDR3 protein is one row after TCRdb ran MiXCR on the multiplex PCR reads. Of about half a million distinct CDR3 sequences detected, under 25% appear once; the ten largest clones hold around 50%. Sequenced input: blood. Every receptor here comes from a woman between 65 and 79 years old with Graves' ophthalmopathy. CDR3s include the opening cysteine and the closing phenylalanine or tryptophan. The order of the fields is V gene, D gene, J gene, clone size, CDR3 protein, CDR3 DNA. A D gene is named only where the DNA matches it firmly. Some rows have no size entry. The others give once, few or many, or a class for an expanded clone.

v_gene: TRBV12-3/TRBV12-4; d_gene: NA; j_gene: TRBJ2-7; abundance: many; CDR3aa: CASSLRRVGYEQYF; CDR3nt: TGTGCCAGCAGTTTACGCAGGGTGGGGTACGAGCAGTACTTC
v_gene: TRBV7-9; d_gene: NA; j_gene: TRBJ1-5; abundance: few; CDR3aa: CASSLAGSGVEPQHF; CDR3nt: TGTGCCAGCAGCTTGGCGGGGTCCGGGGTGGAGCCCCAGCATTTT
v_gene: TRBV19; d_gene: NA; j_gene: TRBJ1-5; abundance: NA; CDR3aa: CASTIDGNQPQHF; CDR3nt: TGTGCCAGTACTATCGACGGGAATCAGCCCCAGCATTTT
v_gene: TRBV24-1; d_gene: NA; j_gene: TRBJ1-2; abundance: NA; CDR3aa: CATGMNQGSGYTF; CDR3nt: TGTGCCACTGGTATGAACCAGGGATCCGGCTACACCTTC
v_gene: TRBV24-1; d_gene: NA; j_gene: TRBJ2-5; abundance: NA; CDR3aa: CATSDPGEASWVETQYF; CDR3nt: TGTGCCACCAGTGATCCCGGTGAGGCCTCATGGGTAGAGACCCAGTACTTC
v_gene: TRBV19; d_gene: NA; j_gene: TRBJ2-1; abundance: few; CDR3aa: CASSAQAGNEQFF; CDR3nt: TGTGCCAGTAGTGCCCAGGCCGGGAATGAGCAGTTCTTC
v_gene: TRBV30; d_gene: NA; j_gene: TRBJ1-1; abundance: many; CDR3aa: CAWRAVRGWFTEAFF; CDR3nt: TGTGCCTGGAGGGCTGTCCGAGGTTGGTTCACTGAAGCTTTCTTT
v_gene: TRBV18; d_gene: TRBD1; j_gene: TRBJ2-1; abundance: NA; CDR3aa: CASSPTGGNNEQFF; CDR3nt: TGTGCCAGCTCACCGACAGGGGGAAACAATGAGCAGTTCTTC
v_gene: TRBV12-3/TRBV12-4; d_gene: TRBD2; j_gene: TRBJ2-2; abundance: few; CDR3aa: CASSQLAGVTGELFF; CDR3nt: TGTGCCAGCAGTCAACTAGCGGGAGTTACCGGGGAGCTGTTTTTT
v_gene: TRBV11-2; d_gene: NA; j_gene: TRBJ2-4; abundance: few; CDR3aa: CASSLVGMKAKNIQYF; CDR3nt: TGTGCCAGCAGCTTAGTTGGGATGAAAGCCAAAAACATTCAGTACTTC
v_gene: TRBV30; d_gene: NA; j_gene: TRBJ2-2; abundance: NA; CDR3aa: CAARVGELFF; CDR3nt: TGTGCCGCTCGCGTCGGGGAGCTGTTTTTT
v_gene: TRBV20-1; d_gene: TRBD2; j_gene: TRBJ2-7; abundance: many; CDR3aa: CSALGTSGSYEQYF; CDR3nt: TGCAGTGCTCTCGGGACTAGCGGGAGTTACGAGCAGTACTTC
v_gene: TRBV25-1; d_gene: NA; j_gene: TRBJ1-2; abundance: NA; CDR3aa: CASSELWGPYGYTF; CDR3nt: TGTGCCAGCAGTGAATTGTGGGGTCCCTATGGCTACACCTTC
v_gene: TRBV7-2; d_gene: TRBD2; j_gene: TRBJ2-2; abundance: few; CDR3aa: CASSGRLASELFF; CDR3nt: TGTGCCAGCAGCGGAAGACTAGCCTCGGAGCTGTTTTTT
v_gene: TRBV7-8; d_gene: NA; j_gene: TRBJ2-7; abundance: NA; CDR3aa: CASSVISYEQYF; CDR3nt: TGTGCCAGCAGCGTGATCTCCTACGAGCAGTACTTC
v_gene: TRBV20-1; d_gene: NA; j_gene: TRBJ2-7; abundance: NA; CDR3aa: CSARKTASYEQYF; CDR3nt: TGCAGTGCTAGAAAGACAGCCTCCTACGAGCAGTACTTC
v_gene: TRBV6-5; d_gene: TRBD2; j_gene: TRBJ2-3; abundance: many; CDR3aa: CASSYSRLAREGLGLTDTQYF; CDR3nt: TGTGCCAGCAGTTACTCAAGACTAGCGAGAGAGGGTCTGGGCCTCACAGATACGCAGTATTTT
v_gene: TRBV3-1; d_gene: NA; j_gene: TRBJ1-2; abundance: few; CDR3aa: CASSLGQGRYGYTF; CDR3nt: TGTGCCAGCAGCCTGGGCCAGGGCAGGTATGGCTACACCTTC
v_gene: TRBV28; d_gene: NA; j_gene: TRBJ1-2; abundance: NA; CDR3aa: CASRGGLNYGYTF; CDR3nt: TGTGCCAGCAGGGGAGGGTTGAACTATGGCTACACCTTC
v_gene: TRBV5-1; d_gene: NA; j_gene: TRBJ2-1; abundance: few; CDR3aa: CASSLMGGTYNEQFF; CDR3nt: TGCGCCAGCAGCTTGATGGGCGGAACCTACAATGAGCAGTTCTTC
v_gene: TRBV20-1; d_gene: TRBD1; j_gene: TRBJ2-3; abundance: many; CDR3aa: CSAAPGTVSTDTQYF; CDR3nt: TGCAGTGCTGCCCCCGGGACAGTGAGCACAGATACGCAGTATTTT
v_gene: TRBV2; d_gene: NA; j_gene: TRBJ1-2; abundance: few; CDR3aa: CASKGVGANYGYTF; CDR3nt: TGTGCCAGCAAGGGTGTAGGCGCTAACTATGGCTACACCTTC
v_gene: TRBV7-9; d_gene: TRBD1; j_gene: TRBJ2-6; abundance: NA; CDR3aa: CASSLWDRGRLGAGANVLTF; CDR3nt: TGTGCCAGCAGCCTATGGGACAGGGGAAGACTTGGGGCTGGGGCCAACGTCCTGACTTTC
v_gene: TRBV5-1; d_gene: TRBD2; j_gene: TRBJ2-5; abundance: NA; CDR3aa: CASSPSGRRQETQYF; CDR3nt: TGCGCCAGCAGTCCGAGCGGGAGACGGCAAGAGACCCAGTACTTC
v_gene: TRBV20-1; d_gene: TRBD2; j_gene: TRBJ2-2; abundance: many; CDR3aa: CSASESSGPTGELFF; CDR3nt: TGCAGTGCTAGTGAGTCTAGCGGGCCCACCGGGGAGCTGTTTTTT
v_gene: TRBV15; d_gene: TRBD2; j_gene: TRBJ2-1; abundance: many; CDR3aa: CATRAITSGSYEQFF; CDR3nt: TGTGCCACCAGAGCAATCACTAGCGGGAGTTATGAGCAGTTCTTC
v_gene: TRBV12-3/TRBV12-4; d_gene: NA; j_gene: TRBJ1-5; abundance: few; CDR3aa: CASSAWETSNQPQHF; CDR3nt: TGTGCCAGCAGCGCCTGGGAAACTTCCAATCAGCCCCAGCATTTT
v_gene: TRBV19; d_gene: TRBD1; j_gene: TRBJ1-2; abundance: NA; CDR3aa: CASRGQGLVWTDSGYTF; CDR3nt: TGTGCCAGTAGGGGACAGGGGCTCGTGTGGACGGATAGTGGCTACACCTTC
v_gene: TRBV7-3; d_gene: NA; j_gene: TRBJ2-3; abundance: NA; CDR3aa: CASSSRAWGALGTDTQYF; CDR3nt: TGTGCCAGCAGCTCCCGGGCCTGGGGGGCTTTGGGCACAGATACGCAGTATTTT
v_gene: TRBV5-8; d_gene: NA; j_gene: TRBJ2-7; abundance: once; CDR3aa: CASSHLSVGFYEQYF; CDR3nt: TGTGCCAGCAGCCACCTCTCAGTGGGGTTCTACGAGCAGTACTTC
v_gene: TRBV19; d_gene: TRBD1; j_gene: TRBJ2-1; abundance: NA; CDR3aa: CASSTGTGSKLEQFF; CDR3nt: TGTGCCAGTAGTACCGGGACAGGGAGTAAGCTAGAGCAGTTCTTC
v_gene: TRBV2; d_gene: TRBD1; j_gene: TRBJ1-1; abundance: many; CDR3aa: CASSAEGQMNTEAFF; CDR3nt: TGTGCCAGCAGTGCCGAGGGACAGATGAACACTGAAGCTTTCTTT
v_gene: TRBV3-1; d_gene: NA; j_gene: TRBJ1-1; abundance: few; CDR3aa: CASSPRASGVSYTEAFF; CDR3nt: TGTGCCAGCAGCCCTCGGGCCTCGGGGGTTTCGTACACTGAAGCTTTCTTT
v_gene: TRBV12-3/TRBV12-4; d_gene: TRBD2; j_gene: TRBJ2-3; abundance: NA; CDR3aa: CASSPGLAPHTDTQYF; CDR3nt: TGTGCCAGCAGCCCCGGACTAGCGCCCCACACAGATACGCAGTATTTT
v_gene: TRBV10-3; d_gene: NA; j_gene: TRBJ1-5; abundance: few; CDR3aa: CAISPGHASNQPQHF; CDR3nt: TGTGCCATCAGTCCAGGACATGCTAGCAATCAGCCCCAGCATTTT
v_gene: TRBV7-2; d_gene: TRBD2; j_gene: TRBJ2-3; abundance: many; CDR3aa: CASSSGLAGTSTDTQYF; CDR3nt: TGTGCCAGCAGCTCGGGACTAGCGGGAACTAGCACAGATACGCAGTATTTT
v_gene: TRBV28; d_gene: NA; j_gene: TRBJ1-2; abundance: NA; CDR3aa: CASGWGGGYTF; CDR3nt: TGTGCCAGCGGTTGGGGGGGCGGCTACACCTTC
v_gene: TRBV2; d_gene: NA; j_gene: TRBJ1-1; abundance: many; CDR3aa: CASSELALGAFF; CDR3nt: TGTGCCAGCAGTGAATTGGCCCTGGGAGCTTTCTTT
v_gene: TRBV4-1; d_gene: TRBD2; j_gene: TRBJ2-5; abundance: NA; CDR3aa: CASSQQTSGRTPFGTQYF; CDR3nt: TGCGCCAGCAGCCAACAAACTAGCGGGAGGACGCCTTTTGGGACCCAGTACTTC
v_gene: TRBV5-6; d_gene: TRBD2; j_gene: TRBJ2-5; abundance: few; CDR3aa: CASSLTSGIQETQYF; CDR3nt: TGTGCCAGCAGCTTAACTAGCGGGATCCAAGAGACCCAGTACTTC
v_gene: TRBV2; d_gene: NA; j_gene: TRBJ2-5; abundance: many; CDR3aa: CASSEGRAQETQYF; CDR3nt: TGTGCCAGCAGTGAAGGGAGGGCCCAAGAGACCCAGTACTTC
v_gene: TRBV11-2; d_gene: NA; j_gene: TRBJ1-2; abundance: many; CDR3aa: CASRSQGISSNYGYTF; CDR3nt: TGTGCCAGCAGATCCCAGGGTATATCCTCTAACTATGGCTACACCTTC
v_gene: TRBV12-3/TRBV12-4; d_gene: NA; j_gene: TRBJ1-4; abundance: few; CDR3aa: CASSLALGQGVEKLFF; CDR3nt: TGTGCCAGCAGTTTAGCTCTTGGGCAGGGAGTTGAAAAACTGTTTTTT
v_gene: TRBV3-1; d_gene: NA; j_gene: TRBJ1-2; abundance: NA; CDR3aa: CASSEGIRGYGYGYTF; CDR3nt: TGTGCCAGCAGCGAAGGGATCCGGGGCTATGGCTATGGCTACACCTTC
v_gene: TRBV28; d_gene: TRBD1; j_gene: TRBJ1-2; abundance: NA; CDR3aa: CASNKQGFYGYTF; CDR3nt: TGTGCCAGCAATAAACAGGGGTTCTATGGCTACACCTTC
v_gene: TRBV29-1; d_gene: NA; j_gene: TRBJ2-7; abundance: few; CDR3aa: CSVEGTLSGEQYF; CDR3nt: TGCAGCGTTGAAGGGACACTTTCAGGCGAGCAGTACTTC
v_gene: TRBV20-1; d_gene: NA; j_gene: TRBJ2-7; abundance: many; CDR3aa: CSAIPGMHYEQYF; CDR3nt: TGCAGTGCTATTCCCGGGATGCACTACGAGCAGTACTTC
v_gene: TRBV11-2; d_gene: TRBD1; j_gene: TRBJ2-3; abundance: many; CDR3aa: CASSGRAGGVGDTQYF; CDR3nt: TGTGCCAGCAGCGGCCGGGCAGGGGGCGTTGGAGATACGCAGTATTTT
v_gene: TRBV9; d_gene: TRBD1; j_gene: TRBJ1-1; abundance: few; CDR3aa: CASSATGEVRTEAFF; CDR3nt: TGTGCCAGCAGCGCGACAGGGGAGGTGCGCACTGAAGCTTTCTTT
v_gene: TRBV29-1; d_gene: TRBD2; j_gene: TRBJ2-3; abundance: few; CDR3aa: CSGSGGLAGEYF; CDR3nt: TGCAGCGGTTCCGGAGGACTAGCGGGAGAGTATTTT
v_gene: TRBV5-1; d_gene: TRBD1; j_gene: TRBJ1-1; abundance: few; CDR3aa: CASSYPGGVGNTEAFF; CDR3nt: TGCGCCAGCAGCTATCCAGGGGGCGTGGGGAACACTGAAGCTTTCTTT
v_gene: TRBV2; d_gene: TRBD1; j_gene: TRBJ1-1; abundance: many; CDR3aa: CASSQTGYGGDEAFF; CDR3nt: TGTGCCAGCAGTCAGACAGGGTACGGTGGAGATGAGGCTTTCTTT
v_gene: TRBV7-2; d_gene: NA; j_gene: TRBJ1-3; abundance: few; CDR3aa: CASEKGLGVGNTIYF; CDR3nt: TGTGCCAGCGAGAAGGGCCTCGGGGTTGGAAACACCATATATTTT
v_gene: TRBV9; d_gene: NA; j_gene: TRBJ2-1; abundance: few; CDR3aa: CASTPLGTYNEQFF; CDR3nt: TGTGCCAGCACTCCCCTAGGTACTTACAATGAGCAGTTCTTC
v_gene: TRBV4-3; d_gene: NA; j_gene: TRBJ2-1; abundance: NA; CDR3aa: CASSQATGATNEQFF; CDR3nt: TGCGCCAGCAGCCAAGCTACCGGAGCGACAAATGAGCAGTTCTTC
v_gene: TRBV2; d_gene: NA; j_gene: TRBJ2-1; abundance: few; CDR3aa: CASSAGPSSYNEQFF; CDR3nt: TGTGCCAGCAGTGCGGGCCCGAGCTCCTACAATGAGCAGTTCTTC
v_gene: TRBV18; d_gene: NA; j_gene: TRBJ1-1; abundance: few; CDR3aa: CASSPPGLRATEAFF; CDR3nt: TGTGCCAGCTCACCCCCCGGACTCCGGGCCACTGAAGCTTTCTTT
v_gene: TRBV5-4; d_gene: TRBD2; j_gene: TRBJ2-4; abundance: NA; CDR3aa: CASSPKTSGEALNIQYF; CDR3nt: TGTGCCAGCAGCCCGAAGACTAGCGGAGAAGCACTAAACATTCAGTACTTC
v_gene: TRBV5-4; d_gene: NA; j_gene: TRBJ1-2; abundance: few; CDR3aa: CASSAAREVYYGYTF; CDR3nt: TGTGCCAGCAGCGCCGCCCGGGAGGTCTACTATGGCTACACCTTC